This T cell receptor beta chain was captured by sequencing in a study of cytomegalovirus exposure and HLA in healthy donors (dated by TCRdb to about 2017). Notes on the research overall: An earlier analysis of approximately 550 of the donors reported roughly 270 Gb of sequence data and 117 million unique TCR beta sequences from some 180 million T cells. Approximately 300 gigabases of sequencing data and roughly 81 million unique TCR sequences made up an early release that covered fewer than 650 HLA-typed donors. The genetic ancestry cluster associated with self-reported Caucasian donors included about 81% of the roughly 410 genotyped donors. The study aimed to test whether cataloging public T cell receptors could reveal signatures of past pathogen exposure. The T cell repertoires of some 700 subjects were profiled by immunosequencing and related to cytomegalovirus serostatus. Along with the approximately 600-subject first cohort, a separate validation cohort of around 110 different subjects was used. The study combined high-throughput TCR immunosequencing, statistical association of individual TCRs with disease status, and machine learning to predict cytomegalovirus infection status. A later analysis re-examined previously published TCR beta repertoires from just over 650 donors and added high-resolution HLA genotyping to investigate patterns of TCR occurrence. Rather than drawing on any new phenotypic data, the later analysis identified candidate immune exposures from TCR beta sequences and the way those sequences occurred across donors. To decide whether each TCR beta V gene segment behaved as functional or pseudogenic, an earlier analysis of 587 of the donors relied on high-throughput TCR beta sequencing. Donor age, sex, ethnicity and CMV serostatus were compiled alongside the repertoire data. In a later genetic analysis, genome-wide SNP genotypes for about three fifths of the roughly 670 donors were used, and that subset was treated as a discovery cohort. Every repertoire in the discovery cohort had been generated on one and the same sequencing platform. Class I and class II HLA loci were covered by the typing at four-digit resolution. Typing coverage differed by locus: A, B, C, DRB1 and DQB1 were typed in roughly 620-630 donors, DQA1 in 500 to 550, DPA1 in 600 to 610, and DPB1 in roughly 470. Because of strong linkage in the cohort, five DR-DQ haplotypes were treated as single units for association and clustering. Among 350 to 400 genotyped donors of the cohort, an average of 235,054 unique TCR beta nucleotide sequences were sequenced per donor, around 18% of them non-productive. The paper's findings and limits, for the study overall: Roughly uniform sequencing depth across donors was assumed in presence/absence analyses, although this assumption may not hold. According to a later analysis, parvovirus B19, influenza, CMV and Epstein-Barr virus appeared linked to several top co-occurrence clusters. V-gene and J-gene trimming of TCR beta chains was associated with a missense DCLRE1C variant in a later genetic analysis, and the association was replicated in an independent cohort. According to the authors, the approach could potentially be generalized to other disease states and immunological phenotypes. Cytomegalovirus status was reported to be diagnosed by the classifier with high specificity and sensitivity in both the original and validation cohorts. Immune exposure information for the cohort was limited to CMV serostatus. Most TCR sequences were observed very rarely across donors, whereas some public TCRs were present in many individuals. A further reported finding was that TCR beta sequences accurately predicted the HLA-A and HLA-B alleles for most subjects in the first cohort. When HLA alleles, especially DR and DQ, strongly co-occurred, attributing TCR associations to individual alleles was difficult. A total of roughly 160 TCR beta chains were listed by the study as associated with cytomegalovirus. Correlated functional status among segregating V segments might reflect linkage disequilibrium, but an unknown experimental factor could not be ruled out. In a later analysis, 16,951 TCR beta sequences were associated with specific HLA alleles at a false discovery rate of 0.05. Most CMV-associated TCR beta chains appeared to be HLA-restricted in a later analysis, and the HLA associations seemed to be driven largely by CMV exposure. Because the 87-base-pair reads could not distinguish some IMGT-functional V segments, including TRBV6-2 and TRBV6-3, those segments were excluded. A later analysis found that TCR association rates varied across HLA loci, with DRB1 alleles showing the most associated TCRs and HLA-C alleles the fewest. Compared with the approximately 710-donor mean, donors in an Asian-associated ancestry cluster had fewer N-insertions in productive TCRs, according to a later genetic analysis. A cluster of highly shared sequence variants was judged likely to be a technical artifact of the sequencing pipeline. Compared with equally common non-associated chains, HLA-associated TCR beta chains in a later analysis were more clonally expanded and had lower generation probabilities. In an earlier analysis of several hundred of the donors, most TCR beta V segments were observed in productive rearrangements about 90% or about 30% of the time, broadly matching IMGT annotations. Because some donors lacked HLA typing at each locus, the association tests relied only on the typed subset. Three of the identified cytomegalovirus-associated TCR beta chains were confirmed in vitro to be specific for cytomegalovirus antigens. The cohort was sequenced for TCR beta chains only, and without alpha or paired-chain data the features that could be detected were limited. Because counts were too low, roughly 16 rarely observed V segments, including chromosome 9 orphons, were excluded from the earlier analysis of around 590 of the donors.

The cohort was made up of 666 healthy bone marrow donors. At the time of sampling, every cohort member was nominally healthy, though immune exposures that went unrecorded were likely present. The donor tested CMV seronegative, placing the donor among the 300 to 400 seronegative members of the cohort. A peripheral blood sample was collected from each donor, and TCR beta sequencing was performed on peripheral blood mononuclear cells. Genomic DNA was extracted from the blood cell samples with the Qiagen DNeasy Blood Extraction Kit. Relative to germline, V is 0 bases shorter and J is 4 bases shorter, with 19 bases between their ends. The CDR3 runs 17 residues from the cysteine to the phenylalanine. The retained sequence is limited to the CDR3, 51 bases, with the frame set at the first base. CDR1 and CDR2 were assigned from the germline V gene as SGHRS and YFSETQ. About this clone itself: Its target antigen remains unknown. Base qualities are not recorded, but no much larger clone differs from it by a single base.

The library was built by means of the immunoSEQ multiplex PCR assay. For the multiplex PCR, a mixture combining 60 forward primers for TCR Vbeta segments and 13 reverse primers for TCR Jbeta segments was used. A multiplex PCR assay on genomic DNA amplified the CDR3 region of rearranged TCR beta genes. On the Illumina HiSeq System, the amplified TCR beta libraries were sequenced as 87-base-pair reads. In the original analysis: Across the roughly 640 repertoires, a later analysis counted tens of millions of unique TCR beta chains, 9 million to 14 million of which were shared by at least two donors. Raw reads were error-corrected and collapsed into unique sequences by a nearest-neighbor algorithm in which closely related sequences were merged to remove PCR and sequencing errors. To assign V, D and J gene segments, CDR3 sequences were aligned to IMGT reference sequences. For a sequence to be retained, a match of at least six nucleotides was required to both a V gene segment and a J gene segment. A rearrangement was called productive if the CDR3 had no stop codons and remained in frame with V and J, and every other rearrangement was called non-productive. Following IMGT convention, CDR3 was defined as the stretch from the second conserved V-encoded cysteine up to the conserved J-encoded phenylalanine. The earlier analysis of about 590 of the donors excluded sequences that lacked an unambiguous match to a single V gene segment. In an earlier analysis of several hundred of the donors, V segments were called functional above 56.7% productive rearrangements and were called segregating when the between-donor standard deviation exceeded 5%. A statistical classification framework was developed to diagnose cytomegalovirus status using the catalog of TCR beta chain sequences. V and J gene assignment, in a later analysis, came from comparing TCR nucleotide sequences with IMGT/GENE-DB human TR gene sequences. A later analysis assigned CDR3 sequences and most-parsimonious VDJ recombination scenarios with the TCRdist pipeline. In a later analysis, every TCR beta chain was defined by the combination of its CDR3 amino acid sequence and its V-gene family, and reads without a unique V-gene family were dropped. To address suspected cross-contamination and a sequencing artifact, a later analysis removed roughly 580 highly shared, low-generation-probability nucleotide sequences. In a later analysis, a clonal expansion index for each public chain was calculated from normalized within-repertoire ranks of inferred template counts. In a later analysis, generation probabilities were computed using a VDJ recombination model fitted to out-of-frame rearrangements, and the results were checked against IGoR. In a later analysis, hypergeometric tests were used to score TCR-TCR, TCR-HLA and TCR-CMV co-occurrence, with a repertoire-size bias correction applied to TCR pairs. A later analysis estimated false discovery rates by permuting HLA or CMV assignments 20 times. In a later analysis, co-occurring TCRs were grouped with DBSCAN, and TCRdist sequence similarity was added when clustering was performed within HLA-allele-positive subsets. Repertoires with fewer than 30,000 or more than 120,000 public chains were left out of co-occurrence clustering, as were several repertoires with anomalous nucleotide sharing. The clones in this table, taken by TCRdb from immuneACCESS, are in-frame only. Not every clone is retained; where verified, under half of the shortfall comes from an unresolved V gene, and the cause of the rest is unknown. That table furnishes V, J and clone size, whereas the DNA furnished D and trimming. A total of around 130,000 clones appear in this sample, approximately 86% of them only once. Together, the top ten hold over 1.5% of the sample.

The source is a boy between 10 and 17 years old in good health and CMV-seronegative. In this chain, TRBV5-1 is recombined with TRBJ1-1; a tentative D call is TRBD1 (5 bases match). The sample comprised PBMCs. The nucleotides read TGCGCCAGCAGCTTGGAGCGCGGCGGGGGGACGGGCACTGAAGCTTTCTTT. Translation gives CASSLERGGGTGTEAFF.